What follows are 2 T cell receptor beta chains derived from one specimen sequenced in a study of siplizumab effects on memory and regulatory T cells. Sequencing was performed with immunoSEQ multiplex PCR; in TCRdb, only in-frame clones are kept and a portion is missing. The data show about 91,000 clones, roughly 93% seen once. What was sequenced was CD8+ T cells sorted from blood. The receptor source for this set is a human donor in good health.

The J gene is TRBJ1-1, the V gene TRBV28, with 10 positions matching TRBD1. With 1 base clipped from V and 8 bases from J, the junction kept 7 bases outside the gene matches. The CDR3 extends over 15 amino acids. Germline CDR1 is MDHEN and CDR2 is SYDVKM. The CDR3 sequence: CASSLLRQGASEAFF. The DNA of the CDR3 is TGTGCCAGCAGTTTATTGAGACAGGGGGCTTCGGAAGCTTTCTTT.

This chain links TRBV4-1 with TRBJ1-2; D unresolved. From germline, CDR1 is MGHRA and CDR2 YSYEKL. Trimming took 1 base from V and 0 from J, leaving 6 bases between them. The CDR3 runs 14 residues. The CDR3 DNA reads as TGCGCCAGCAGCCAAGTAGTGGCTAACTATGGCTACACCTTC. Translating gives CASSQVVANYGYTF.